The 8 T cell receptor beta chains listed next were all sequenced from one sample in a study of regulatory T cells in long-lasting Graves disease. Noted time point: newly diagnosed GD, antithyroid drugs for less than 3 months. PBMC-derived RNA was used for the TCR library. For TCR beta, libraries came from iRepertoire HTBI primers and Arm-PCR of CDR3 regions. TCRdb re-called the multiplex PCR reads with MiXCR, one entry per CDR3 protein. Here the sample spans 350,000 to 550,000 distinct CDR3 sequences, 15% being singletons. These data were also reused for a study on T cells in Graves' hyperthyroidism and ophthalmopathy.

The specimen comprised peripheral blood mononuclear cells (PBMCs), sampled at new diagnosis, from a patient treated with antithyroid drugs. These receptors were collected from a woman aged 25 to 39 with Graves disease.

This clonotype was recorded a few times. The chain couples TRBV6-2 or TRBV6-3 to TRBJ1-2, with TRBD1 matching 7 bases. CDR1 MNHEY and CDR2 SVGEGT come from the germline V gene. The ends lost 5 bases at V and 6 bases at J; junction bases unmatched: 3. The length of the CDR3 is 12 residues. CDR3 loop: CASSDRADGYTF. The CDR3 region has the DNA TGTGCCAGCAGTGACAGGGCGGATGGCTACACCTTC.

Ten or more counts support this clonotype. The chain joins TRBV24-1 to TRBJ2-1; the match to TRBD1 covers 9 bases. Trimming at V came to 4 bases and at J to 8 bases, leaving 8 bases not matched to a gene. The CDR3 is 15 amino acids. CDR1 is KGHDR, CDR2 SFDVKD, per germline. The CDR3 DNA is TGTGCCACCAGTGACGCCCGGGACAGGGAGGATGAGCAGTTCTTC. Translation: CATSDARDREDEQFF.

In this sample, this clonotype turned up many times. The chain couples TRBV7-8 to TRBJ2-7, with TRBD2 matching over 13 bases. With 5 bases clipped from V and 1 base from J, the junction kept 20 bases outside the gene matches. Germline CDR1 is SGHVS and CDR2 is FQNEAQ. This CDR3 contains 21 residues. DNA of the CDR3: TGTGCCAGCAGCCCCATGGGATCCGGGACTAGCGGGATAAAGTGGTCCTACGAGCAGTACTTC. Its translation: CASSPMGSGTSGIKWSYEQYF.

V gene TRBV5-1 combines with J gene TRBJ1-2; 7 positions match TRBD1. This CDR3 contains 14 residues. V dropped 1 base and J dropped 3; count of bases not matched to a gene: 3. Germline CDR1 is SGHRS and CDR2 is YFSETQ. CDR3 amino acids: CASSLRGQYYGYTF. CDR3 nucleotide sequence: TGCGCCAGCAGCTTGAGGGGGCAGTACTATGGCTACACCTTC.

This clonotype was observed many times. The V gene is TRBV12-3 or TRBV12-4, the J gene TRBJ2-6, with unresolved D. The CDR3 totals 14 residues. Trimming removed 6 bases from V and 5 bases from J, with 11 bases in between. Here the CDR3 DNA reads TGTGCCAGCAGCTCAACGACCCGGGCCAACGTCCTGACTTTC. This codes for CASSSTTRANVLTF.

V and J are TRBV28 and TRBJ1-1, with D possibly TRBD1 on 6 matching bases. This CDR3 is 17 amino acids long. V was cut by 6 bases and J by 3 bases, with 23 bases left in between. CDR1 MDHEN and CDR2 SYDVKM come from the germline V gene. The chain's CDR3 is CASSTAAWTARDTEAFF. The CDR3 region has the DNA TGTGCCAGCAGCACCGCCGCTTGGACAGCACGGGACACTGAAGCTTTCTTT.

Many counts were recorded for this clonotype. The rearrangement links TRBV6-2 or TRBV6-3 to TRBJ2-1; D gene unclear. The V end was cut by 6 bases, the J end by 7 bases, with 16 bases between. The germline CDR1 and CDR2 sequences are MNHEY and SVGEGT. The CDR3 is made up of 14 amino acids. CDR3 loop: CASSLGRTGNEQFF. The CDR3 DNA sequence: TGTGCCAGCAGCCTCGGACGGACCGGGAATGAGCAGTTCTTC.

This clonotype has just a few counts. The chain employs TRBV10-3 and TRBJ2-5, with a possible D match to TRBD2 (6 bases). This CDR3 spans 13 amino acids. The germline gives CDR1 ENHRY, CDR2 SYGVKD. V lost 6 bases, J lost 5 bases, and 13 bases lay in between. This chain's CDR3 is CAIRPGLRETQYF. In DNA form, the CDR3 reads TGTGCCATCAGGCCGGGACTCCGGGAGACCCAGTACTTC.